This T cell receptor (beta chain) comes out of a study of blood T cells in healthy people across ages. Study results and caveats: Nothing was known about donor CMV status, and this possibly confounded expanded clonotype changes.

CDR1 is MGHRA, CDR2 YSYEKL, per germline. CDR3 length: 13 residues. Regarding this clonotype: The antigen is undetermined.

The use of a sample-barcoded 5' primer and a J-beta primer mix characterized a second PCR of roughly 7 to 11 cycles. TCRdb used MiXCR to reprocess the 5' RACE reads, holding one entry per CDR3 protein. The data show more than 1.4 million distinct CDR3 sequences, about 40% seen once. Each sample used at least 6 million PBMCs. This receptor was taken from a woman between 18 and 30 years old in good health. The sample taken for sequencing was blood. V gene TRBV4-1 combines with J gene TRBJ2-1; D call uncertain. The end of the DNA is better explained by TRBJ2-7, so the J call may be wrong. The CDR3 region is CASSWSSYNEQYF. Here the CDR3 DNA reads TGCGCCAGCAGCTGGAGCTCCTACAATGAGCAGTACTTC.